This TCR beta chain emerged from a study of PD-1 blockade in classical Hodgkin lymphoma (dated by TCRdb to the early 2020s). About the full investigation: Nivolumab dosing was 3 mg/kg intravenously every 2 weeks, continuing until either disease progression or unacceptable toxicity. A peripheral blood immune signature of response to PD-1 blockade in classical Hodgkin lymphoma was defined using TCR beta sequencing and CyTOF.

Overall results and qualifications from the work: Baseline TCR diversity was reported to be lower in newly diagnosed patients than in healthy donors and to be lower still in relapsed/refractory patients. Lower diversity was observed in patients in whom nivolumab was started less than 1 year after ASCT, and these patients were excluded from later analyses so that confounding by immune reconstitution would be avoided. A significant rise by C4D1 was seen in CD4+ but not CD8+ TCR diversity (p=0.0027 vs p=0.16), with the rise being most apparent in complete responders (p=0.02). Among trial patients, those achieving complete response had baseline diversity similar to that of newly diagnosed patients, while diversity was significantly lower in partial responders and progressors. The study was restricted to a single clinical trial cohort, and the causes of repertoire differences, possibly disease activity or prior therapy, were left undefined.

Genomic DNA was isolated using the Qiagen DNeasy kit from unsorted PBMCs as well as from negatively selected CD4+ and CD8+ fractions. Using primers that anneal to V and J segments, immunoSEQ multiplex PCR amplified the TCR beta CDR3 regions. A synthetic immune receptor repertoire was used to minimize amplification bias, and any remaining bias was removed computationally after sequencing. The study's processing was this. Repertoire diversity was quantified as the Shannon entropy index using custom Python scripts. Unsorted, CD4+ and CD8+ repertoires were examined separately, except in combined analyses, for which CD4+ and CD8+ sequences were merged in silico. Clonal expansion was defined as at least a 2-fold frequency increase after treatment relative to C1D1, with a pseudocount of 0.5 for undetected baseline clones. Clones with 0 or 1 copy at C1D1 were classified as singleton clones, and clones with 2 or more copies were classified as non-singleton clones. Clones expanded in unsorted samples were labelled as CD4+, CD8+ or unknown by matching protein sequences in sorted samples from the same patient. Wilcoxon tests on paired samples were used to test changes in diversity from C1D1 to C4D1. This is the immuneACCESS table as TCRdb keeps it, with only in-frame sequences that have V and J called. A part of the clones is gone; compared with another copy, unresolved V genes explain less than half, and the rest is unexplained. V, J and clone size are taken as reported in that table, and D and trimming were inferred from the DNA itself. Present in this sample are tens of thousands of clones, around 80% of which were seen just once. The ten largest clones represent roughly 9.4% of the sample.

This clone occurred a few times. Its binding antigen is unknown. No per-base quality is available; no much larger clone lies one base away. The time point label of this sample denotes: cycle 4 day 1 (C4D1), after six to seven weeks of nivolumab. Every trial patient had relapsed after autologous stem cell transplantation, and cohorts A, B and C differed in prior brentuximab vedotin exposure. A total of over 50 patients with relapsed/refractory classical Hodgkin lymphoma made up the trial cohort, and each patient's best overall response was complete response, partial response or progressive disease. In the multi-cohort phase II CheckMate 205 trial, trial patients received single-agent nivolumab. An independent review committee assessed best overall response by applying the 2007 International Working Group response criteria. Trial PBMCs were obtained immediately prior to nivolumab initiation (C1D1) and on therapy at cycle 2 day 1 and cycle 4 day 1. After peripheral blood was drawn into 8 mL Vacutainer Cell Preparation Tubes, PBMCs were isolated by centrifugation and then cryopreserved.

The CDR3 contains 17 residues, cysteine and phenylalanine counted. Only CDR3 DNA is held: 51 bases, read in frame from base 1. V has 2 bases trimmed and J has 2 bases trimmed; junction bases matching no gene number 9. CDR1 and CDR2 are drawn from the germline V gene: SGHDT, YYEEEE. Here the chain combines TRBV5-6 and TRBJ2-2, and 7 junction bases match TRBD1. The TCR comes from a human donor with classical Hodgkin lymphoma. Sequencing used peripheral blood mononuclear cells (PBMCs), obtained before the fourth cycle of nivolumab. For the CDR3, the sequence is CASSFRTGTVNTGELFF. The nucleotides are TGTGCCAGCAGCTTTAGGACCGGGACAGTAAACACCGGGGAGCTGTTTTTT.